This T cell receptor (beta chain) was documented in a study of control samples from healthy donors and cancer patients. The length of the CDR3 is 15 residues. Trimming left V 3 bases short and J 5 bases short, with 20 bases between. The germline CDR1 and CDR2 sequences are DFQATT and SNEGSKA (reference sequence). Profiled with immunoSEQ multiplex PCR; TCRdb holds only in-frame clones, not every one. The profile shows about 180,000 clones, 91% of them singletons. The sequence came from a woman between 35 and 50 years old in good health. The chain employs TRBV20-1 and TRBJ2-7; D possibly corresponds to TRBD1 (5 bases). The sequenced sample was blood. CDR3 sequence: CSASGEGQGMNEQYF. CDR3 bases: TGCAGTGCTAGTGGAGAAGGGCAGGGTATGAACGAGCAGTACTTC.